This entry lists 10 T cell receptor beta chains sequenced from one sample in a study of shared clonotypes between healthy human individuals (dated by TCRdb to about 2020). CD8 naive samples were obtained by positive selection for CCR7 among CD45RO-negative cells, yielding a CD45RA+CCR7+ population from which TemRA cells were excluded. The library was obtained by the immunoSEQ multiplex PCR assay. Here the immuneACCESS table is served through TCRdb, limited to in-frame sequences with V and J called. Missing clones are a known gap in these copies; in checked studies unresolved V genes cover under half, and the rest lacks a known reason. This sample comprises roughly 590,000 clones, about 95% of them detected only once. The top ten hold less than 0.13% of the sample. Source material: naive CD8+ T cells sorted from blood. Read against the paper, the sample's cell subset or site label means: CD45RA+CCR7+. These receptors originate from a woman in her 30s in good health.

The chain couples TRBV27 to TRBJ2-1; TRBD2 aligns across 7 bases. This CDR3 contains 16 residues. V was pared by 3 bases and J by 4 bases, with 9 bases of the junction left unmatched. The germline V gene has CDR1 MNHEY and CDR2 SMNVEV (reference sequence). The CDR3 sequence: CASSFVRRLAYNEQFF. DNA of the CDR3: TGTGCCAGCAGTTTCGTTCGTCGACTAGCTTACAATGAGCAGTTCTTC.

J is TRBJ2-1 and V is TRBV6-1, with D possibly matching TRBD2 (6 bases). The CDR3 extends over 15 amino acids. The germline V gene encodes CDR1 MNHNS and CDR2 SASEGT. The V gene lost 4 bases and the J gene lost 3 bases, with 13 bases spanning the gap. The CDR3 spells CASSVGTSHYNEQFF. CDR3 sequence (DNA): TGTGCCAGCAGTGTAGGAACTAGCCACTACAATGAGCAGTTCTTC.

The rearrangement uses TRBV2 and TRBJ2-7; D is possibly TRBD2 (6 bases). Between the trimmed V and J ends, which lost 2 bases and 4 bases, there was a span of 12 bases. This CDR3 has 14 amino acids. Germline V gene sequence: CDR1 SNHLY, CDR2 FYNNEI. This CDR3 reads CASSERGGGYEQYF. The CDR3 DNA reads TGTGCCAGCAGTGAACGGGGTGGGGGGTACGAGCAGTACTTC.

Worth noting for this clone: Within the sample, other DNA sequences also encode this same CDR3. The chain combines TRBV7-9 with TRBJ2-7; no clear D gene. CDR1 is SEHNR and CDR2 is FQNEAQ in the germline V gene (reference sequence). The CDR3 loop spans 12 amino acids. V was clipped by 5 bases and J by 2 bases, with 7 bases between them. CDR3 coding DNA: TGTGCCAGCAGCCTAGGAACCTACGAGCAGTACTTC. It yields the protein CASSLGTYEQYF. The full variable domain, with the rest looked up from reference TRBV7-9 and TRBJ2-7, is DTGVSQNPRHKITKRGQNVTFRCDPISEHNRLYWYRQTLGQGPEFLTYFQNEAQLEKSRLLSDRFSAERPKGSFSTLEIQRTEQGDSAMYLCASSLGTYEQYFGPGTRLTVT.

This CDR3 is CASSLAAGGPNNEQFF. Written as DNA, the CDR3 is TGTGCCAGCAGCTTAGCAGCGGGAGGGCCCAACAATGAGCAGTTCTTC. J is TRBJ2-1 and V is TRBV7-8, with 10 bases aligning to TRBD2. Germline V CDR1 and CDR2: SGHVS, FQNEAQ. V gave up 0 bases and J gave up 5 bases; unmatched junction bases: 4. This CDR3 is built from 16 residues.

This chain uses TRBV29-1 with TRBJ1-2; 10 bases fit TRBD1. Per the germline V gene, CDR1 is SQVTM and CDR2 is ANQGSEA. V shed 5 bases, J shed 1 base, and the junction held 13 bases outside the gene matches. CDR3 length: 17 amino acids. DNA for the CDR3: TGCAGCGTTTTTTCTTTCGGGACAGGGGAAATTAACTATGGCTACACCTTC. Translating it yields CSVFSFGTGEINYGYTF.

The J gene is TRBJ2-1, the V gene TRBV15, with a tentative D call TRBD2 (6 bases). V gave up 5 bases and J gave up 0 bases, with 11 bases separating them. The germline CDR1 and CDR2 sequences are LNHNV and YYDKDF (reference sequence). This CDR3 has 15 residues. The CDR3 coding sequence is TGTGCCACCAGCCATGACGGGAGCTCCTACAATGAGCAGTTCTTC. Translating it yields CATSHDGSSYNEQFF.

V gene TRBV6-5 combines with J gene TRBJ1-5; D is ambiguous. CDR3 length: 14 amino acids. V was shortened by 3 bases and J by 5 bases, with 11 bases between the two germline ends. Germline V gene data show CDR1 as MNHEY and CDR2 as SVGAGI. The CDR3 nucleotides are TGTGCCAGCAGTTATGGGATGACGGATCAGCCCCAGCATTTT. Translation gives CASSYGMTDQPQHF.

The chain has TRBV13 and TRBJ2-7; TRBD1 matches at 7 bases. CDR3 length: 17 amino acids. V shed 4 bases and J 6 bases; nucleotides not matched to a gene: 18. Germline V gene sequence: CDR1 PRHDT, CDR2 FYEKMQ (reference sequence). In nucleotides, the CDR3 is TGTGCCAGCAGCTCGTGGACAGGACAACACTCTCTGGGCGAGCAGTACTTC. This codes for CASSSWTGQHSLGEQYF.

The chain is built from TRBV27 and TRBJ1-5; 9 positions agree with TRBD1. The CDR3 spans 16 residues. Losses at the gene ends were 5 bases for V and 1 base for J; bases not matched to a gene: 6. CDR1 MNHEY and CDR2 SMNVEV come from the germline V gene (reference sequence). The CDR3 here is CASSPDRGGSNQPQHF. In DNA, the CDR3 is TGTGCCAGCAGTCCGGACAGGGGAGGAAGCAATCAGCCCCAGCATTTT.